This paragraph covers one TCR beta chain sequence. This sample is drawn from a study of blood T cell repertoires in COVID-19. On the study more broadly: Nucleic acid was either cDNA or gDNA, and it came from T cells, B-cell-depleted T cells, or PBMCs.

Clones were sequenced by immunoSEQ multiplex PCR, and TCRdb holds only the in-frame ones, with some missing. The sample records approximately 130,000 clones, over 60% being singletons. The sequenced sample was peripheral blood. This sequence was found in a human donor in a cohort sampled during active COVID-19.

CDR3 amino acids: CATSDPRYNRDRIGEQYF. DNA for the CDR3: TGTGCCACCAGTGACCCGCGTTACAACCGGGACAGGATAGGCGAGCAGTACTTC. This sequence joins TRBV24-1 and TRBJ2-7, with TRBD1 matching over 8 bases. This CDR3 is 18 amino acids long. V shed 4 bases, J shed 6 bases, and the junction held 19 bases outside the gene matches. Looked up from germline, CDR1 is KGHDR and CDR2 is SFDVKD.